A selection of T cell receptor beta chains follows, all from one sample in a study of blood T cell repertoires in COVID-19. Repertoires were generated with immunoSEQ multiplex PCR, while TCRdb's copy carries only in-frame clones and drops some. The data contain 45,000 to 65,000 clones, roughly nine tenths of them singletons. Source material: peripheral blood. All receptors come from a human donor with acute or convalescent COVID-19. The donor label of this sample is uncertain. Each CDR3 is given with its conserved first and last residue. A D gene is named only where the DNA matches it firmly. Clone size is given for some rows only: seen once, a few or many times, or a class if the clone is expanded.

abundance,v_gene,j_gene,d_gene,CDR3aa,CDR3nt
NA,TRBV10-3,TRBJ1-1,NA,CAISELTGNTEAFF,TGTGCCATCAGTGAGTTAACAGGGAACACTGAAGCTTTCTTT
NA,TRBV7-3,TRBJ2-2,TRBD1,CASSSRPGQLNTGELFF,TGTGCCAGCAGCTCGCGACCGGGACAGCTCAACACCGGGGAGCTGTTTTTT
once,TRBV5-4,TRBJ2-3,TRBD1,CASSNTGDTDTQYF,TGTGCCAGCAGCAACACAGGGGACACAGATACGCAGTATTTT
NA,TRBV18,TRBJ2-3,NA,CASSPPVSGTQYF,TGTGCCAGCTCACCCCCGGTGTCCGGTACGCAGTATTTT
NA,TRBV2,TRBJ1-5,NA,CASMRGGLGQPQHF,TGTGCCAGCATGAGGGGGGGGCTAGGTCAGCCCCAGCATTTT
few,TRBV9,TRBJ1-4,TRBD1,CASSGAQDRGREKLFF,TGTGCCAGCAGCGGTGCCCAAGACAGGGGCCGGGAAAAACTGTTTTTT
NA,TRBV7-6,TRBJ2-7,NA,CASSLTGQGTYEQYF,TGTGCCAGCAGCTTAACGGGCCAGGGGACGTACGAGCAGTACTTC
once,TRBV24-1,TRBJ2-1,TRBD2,CATSDPGLAGPLNEQFF,TGTGCCACCAGTGACCCGGGACTAGCGGGACCTCTCAATGAGCAGTTCTTC
NA,TRBV3-1/TRBV3-2,TRBJ2-1,NA,CASSPVSNEQFF,TGTGCCAGCAGCCCAGTTTCCAATGAGCAGTTCTTC
NA,TRBV2,TRBJ2-4,NA,CASSRVVGGPAKNIQYF,TGTGCCAGCAGTAGAGTTGTCGGGGGGCCGGCCAAAAACATTCAGTACTTC
once,TRBV7-6,TRBJ2-1,TRBD1,CASSLVGTDINEQFF,TGTGCCAGCAGCTTAGTAGGGACAGACATCAATGAGCAGTTCTTC
few,TRBV5-6,TRBJ1-6,NA,CASSGGSGRNNSPLHF,TGTGCCAGCAGCGGAGGGTCGGGCAGGAATAATTCACCCCTCCACTTT
once,TRBV19,TRBJ1-3,NA,CASSIDRNSGNTIYF,TGTGCCAGTAGTATTGACAGAAATTCTGGAAACACCATATATTTT
NA,TRBV2,TRBJ1-5,TRBD1,CASTYEQGTNQPQHF,TGTGCCAGCACTTATGAACAGGGGACCAATCAGCCCCAGCATTTT
NA,TRBV5-3,TRBJ2-1,NA,CARSLLNEQFF,TGTGCCAGAAGCCTATTAAATGAGCAGTTCTTC
once,TRBV5-4,TRBJ1-4,TRBD1,CASSLRTGPEKLFF,TGTGCCAGCAGCTTGAGGACAGGGCCAGAAAAACTGTTTTTT
NA,TRBV6-4,TRBJ2-5,NA,CASSALPGGGTQYF,TGTGCCAGCAGTGCCCTACCTGGGGGCGGGACCCAGTACTTC
NA,TRBV19,TRBJ1-5,NA,CASSVRLTLAGQPQHF,TGTGCCAGTAGTGTCCGACTGACCTTAGCGGGGCAGCCCCAGCATTTT
NA,TRBV3-1/TRBV3-2,TRBJ1-1,NA,CASSPNQQARAFF,TGTGCCAGCAGCCCAAATCAGCAGGCACGAGCTTTCTTT
NA,TRBV7-2,TRBJ1-1,TRBD1,CASSPQGGLLNTEAFF,TGTGCCAGCAGCCCCCAAGGGGGCCTTTTGAACACTGAAGCTTTCTTT
NA,TRBV7-9,TRBJ2-7,NA,CASSFQGYEQYF,TGTGCCAGCAGCTTCCAGGGGTACGAGCAGTACTTC
once,TRBV19,TRBJ2-7,TRBD2,CASSPGASGRRYEQYF,TGTGCCAGTAGTCCGGGGGCTAGCGGGAGGCGCTACGAGCAGTACTTC
NA,TRBV10-3,TRBJ2-3,TRBD2,CAISPNSGRDPGTDTQYF,TGTGCCATCAGTCCTAATAGCGGGAGAGACCCCGGCACAGATACGCAGTATTTT